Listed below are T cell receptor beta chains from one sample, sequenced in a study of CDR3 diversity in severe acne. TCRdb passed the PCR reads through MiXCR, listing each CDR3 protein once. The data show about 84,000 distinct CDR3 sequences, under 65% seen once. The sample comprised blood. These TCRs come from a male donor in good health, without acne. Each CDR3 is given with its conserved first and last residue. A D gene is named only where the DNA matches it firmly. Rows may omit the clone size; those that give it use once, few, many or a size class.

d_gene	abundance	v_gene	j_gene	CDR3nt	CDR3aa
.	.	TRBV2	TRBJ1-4	TGTGCCAGCAGTGGAGGCAGGGGAGGCGAAAAACTGTTCTTT	CASSGGRGGEKLFF
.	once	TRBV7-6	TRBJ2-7	TGTGCCAGCAGCTGGGGGCAGGGGGGATACGAGCAGTACTTC	CASSWGQGGYEQYF
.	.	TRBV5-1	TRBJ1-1	TGCGCCAGCAGTTTCACAGGTACGAACACTGAAGCTTTCTTT	CASSFTGTNTEAFF
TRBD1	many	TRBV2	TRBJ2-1	TGTGCCAGCAGGGCCGGGACAGGGAACAATGAGCAGTTCTTC	CASRAGTGNNEQFF
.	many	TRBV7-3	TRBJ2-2	TGTGCCAGCAGCTTACTACAGTCTAACACCGGGGAGCTGTTTTTT	CASSLLQSNTGELFF
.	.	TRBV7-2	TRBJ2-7	TGTGCCAGCAGCTTTAGGAGAGGCCGGACGGTGGGCGAGCAGTACTTC	CASSFRRGRTVGEQYF
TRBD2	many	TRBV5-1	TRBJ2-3	TGCGCCAGCAGCTTGGGTCTAGCGGTCTACACAGATACGCAGTATTTT	CASSLGLAVYTDTQYF
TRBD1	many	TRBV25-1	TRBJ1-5	TGTGCCAGCGCTCCGACAGGGGGAGCGAATCAGCCCCAGCATTTT	CASAPTGGANQPQHF
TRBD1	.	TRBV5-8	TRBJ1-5	TGTGCCAGCAGCTTGGTCCAGGGGGTGCTACAGCCCCAGCATTTT	CASSLVQGVLQPQHF
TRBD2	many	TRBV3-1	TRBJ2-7	TGTGCCAGCAGCGCGGGACTAGCGGGCGACGGCTACGAGCAGTACTTC	CASSAGLAGDGYEQYF
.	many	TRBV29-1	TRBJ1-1	TGCAGCGTGCCGGGACACCAGAACACTGAAGCTTTCTTT	CSVPGHQNTEAFF
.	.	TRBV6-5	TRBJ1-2	TGTGCCAGCAGTTATAGCCAGCCACTCTATGGCTACACCTTC	CASSYSQPLYGYTF
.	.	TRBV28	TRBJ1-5	TGTGTCAGCAGTTTCAAGACATTTACTCTTCAGCCCCAGCATTTT	CVSSFKTFTLQPQHF
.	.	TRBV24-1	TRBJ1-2	TGTGCCACCAGTGTCGAGGGCTACACCTTC	CATSVEGYTF
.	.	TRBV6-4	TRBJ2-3	TGTGCCAGCAGTGACACAGCGGAGGGGCGTGATACGCAGTATTTT	CASSDTAEGRDTQYF
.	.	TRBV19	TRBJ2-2	TGTGCCACAAAATCCGGGGAGCTGTTTTTT	CATKSGELFF
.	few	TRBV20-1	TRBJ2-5	TGCAGTGCTACTCGCGCGGAGACCCAGTACTTC	CSATRAETQYF
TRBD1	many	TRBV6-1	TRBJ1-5	TGTGCCAGCACAGTAGACCCAGACAGGGCTCCTGGGGATAGCAATCAGCCCCAGCATTTT	CASTVDPDRAPGDSNQPQHF
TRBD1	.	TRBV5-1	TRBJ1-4	TGCGCCAGCAGCTTTCCGGGACAGGGGGCGCGATCTGAAAAACTGTTTTTT	CASSFPGQGARSEKLFF
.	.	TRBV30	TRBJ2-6	TGTGCCTGCCAGGGGTCCAGCGCCCTGACTTTC	CACQGSSALTF
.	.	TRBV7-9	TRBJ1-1	TGTGCCAGCAGCCCCTTGAGTGCAGGGACTGAAGCTTTCTTT	CASSPLSAGTEAFF
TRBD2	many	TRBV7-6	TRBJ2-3	TGTGCCAGCAGCCCACTAGCGGGAGGGCCAGATACGCAGTATTTT	CASSPLAGGPDTQYF
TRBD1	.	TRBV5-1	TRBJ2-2	TGCGCCAGCAGCTTGCGCCCCTACAGGGGCCTAGGAGACGCCGGGGAGCTGTTTTTT	CASSLRPYRGLGDAGELFF
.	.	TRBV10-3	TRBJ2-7	TGTGCCATCCAGGGAACGTACGAGCAGTACTTC	CAIQGTYEQYF
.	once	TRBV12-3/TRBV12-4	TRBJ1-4	TGTGCCAGCGCCCTTCAGGCTGCAACTAATGAAAAACTGTTTTTT	CASALQAATNEKLFF
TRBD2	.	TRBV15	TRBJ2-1	TGTGCCACCAGCAGTGAGGGCGGGGGGTCCTCCTACAATGAGCAGTTCTTC	CATSSEGGGSSYNEQFF
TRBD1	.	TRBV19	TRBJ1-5	TGTGCCACCCGGGACAGGGGGATTCAGCCCCAGCATTTT	CATRDRGIQPQHF